A selection of T cell receptor beta chains follows, all from one sample in a study of T cell repertoires in cytomegalovirus infection. TCRdb processed the reads anew with MiXCR; each CDR3 protein has one entry. The table records roughly 720,000 distinct CDR3 sequences, approximately 34% of them present only once. The sequenced sample consisted of PBMCs. Every receptor here comes from a human donor in good health (CMV status not recorded). Some clones in this sample may be carry-over from other donors' samples. The CDR3 runs from the conserved cysteine through the conserved F or W. Fields, in order: D gene, clone size, J gene, V gene, CDR3 protein, CDR3 DNA. A D gene is named only where the DNA matches it firmly. For some rows the clone size is stated as once, few or many, or as a class when expanded; others skip it.

TRBD2 - TRBJ2-1 TRBV5-1 CASSFPRGTYNEQFF TGCGCCAGCAGCTTTCCGCGGGGGACCTACAATGAGCAGTTCTTC
- - TRBJ1-4 TRBV11-2 CASSLAGEGANEKLFF TGTGCCAGCAGCCTCGCGGGGGAGGGGGCTAATGAAAAACTGTTTTTT
TRBD1 few TRBJ1-2 TRBV7-2 CASSYRQGDNGYTF TGTGCCAGCAGCTACCGACAGGGAGACAATGGCTACACCTTC
TRBD2 - TRBJ2-1 TRBV19 CASSIGGLAVAYNEQFF TGTGCCAGTAGTATAGGAGGGCTAGCGGTTGCCTACAATGAGCAGTTCTTC
- many TRBJ2-1 TRBV7-2 CASSFSLAAPRELF TGTGCCAGCAGCTTTAGCCTGGCGGCACCCCGGGAACTCTTC
- few TRBJ1-1 TRBV12-3/TRBV12-4 CASSSRWGTEAFF TGTGCCAGCAGTTCCCGGTGGGGCACTGAAGCTTTCTTT
- - TRBJ1-2 TRBV9 CASSVGGPNYCYTF TGTGCCAGCAGCGTAGGGGGCCCGAACTATTGCTACACCTTC
TRBD2 many TRBJ2-1 TRBV12-3/TRBV12-4 CASWTSAYNEQFF TGTGCCAGCTGGACTAGCGCCTACAATGAGCAGTTCTTC
- - TRBJ2-5 TRBV24-1 CATSPTWGERQETQYF TGTGCCACCAGTCCCACGTGGGGGGAGCGGCAAGAGACCCAGTACTTC
- few TRBJ2-1 TRBV5-1 CASSLEMTAYNEQFF TGCGCCAGCAGCTTGGAAATGACAGCCTACAATGAGCAGTTCTTC
- - TRBJ1-1 TRBV20-1 CSARGSFEAFF TGCAGTGCCAGGGGAAGTTTTGAAGCTTTCTTT
- many TRBJ1-1 TRBV7-3 CASSLTRDTEAFF TGTGCCAGCAGCTTGACCCGGGACACTGAAGCTTTCTTT
- - TRBJ1-1 TRBV10-3 CAISSSPESEAFF TGTGCCATCAGTTCAAGTCCCGAAAGTGAAGCTTTCTTT
- many TRBJ1-1 TRBV7-2 CASSVNRDQNTEAFF TGTGCCAGCAGCGTCAACAGGGACCAGAACACTGAAGCTTTCTTT
TRBD1 few TRBJ1-2 TRBV28 CASSLSGGLDGYTF TGTGCCAGCAGTTTATCAGGGGGCTTGGATGGCTACACCTTC
- - TRBJ1-5 TRBV7-8 CASSLATRGGNQPQHF TGTGCCAGCAGCTTAGCCACTAGGGGGGGAAATCAGCCCCAGCATTTT
- many TRBJ1-1 TRBV7-8 CASSQQENTEAFF TGTGCCAGCAGCCAACAGGAGAACACTGAAGCTTTCTTT
TRBD2 few TRBJ2-3 TRBV4-1 CASSLLAGGPLDLDTQYF TGCGCCAGCAGCCTACTAGCGGGAGGGCCTCTCGATTTGGATACGCAGTATTTT
TRBD1 - TRBJ2-5 TRBV3-1 CASSQDLAGGSKTQYF TGTGCCAGCAGCCAAGATCTAGCAGGGGGCTCGAAGACCCAGTACTTC
TRBD2 few TRBJ2-7 TRBV2 CASKGTSGPLYEQYF TGTGCCAGCAAGGGGACTAGCGGTCCCCTTTACGAGCAGTACTTC
TRBD2 - TRBJ2-1 TRBV28 CASSDGDWGTIGDEQFF TGTGCCAGCAGTGACGGCGACTGGGGGACTATCGGCGATGAGCAGTTCTTC
- - TRBJ1-5 TRBV15 CATSAIGRLNQPQHF TGTGCCACCAGCGCTATCGGCAGGCTCAATCAGCCCCAGCATTTT
- - TRBJ2-2 TRBV27 CATGGGQWTGELFF TGTGCCACCGGGGGCGGCCAGTGGACCGGGGAGCTGTTTTTT
TRBD2 - TRBJ2-5 TRBV6-2/TRBV6-3 CASSELAGDVETQYF TGTGCCAGCAGCGAATTAGCGGGGGATGTGGAGACCCAGTACTTC
TRBD2 - TRBJ2-1 TRBV5-1 CASKAAGVDYNEQFF TGCGCCAGCAAGGCAGCGGGAGTAGATTACAATGAGCAGTTCTTC
- - TRBJ1-1 TRBV6-2/TRBV6-3 CACQDGLNTEAFF TGTGCCTGTCAGGACGGATTGAACACTGAAGCTTTCTTT
- few TRBJ2-2 TRBV4-1 CASSQENTGANTGELFF TGCGCCAGCAGCCAAGAAAACACCGGGGCGAACACCGGGGAGCTGTTTTTT
TRBD2 few TRBJ2-1 TRBV24-1 CATSDSTDSGGPYNEQFF TGTGCCACCAGTGATTCTACGGATAGCGGGGGACCCTACAATGAGCAGTTCTTC
TRBD2 few TRBJ2-7 TRBV4-3 CASSQGGGLRSYEQYF TGCGCCAGCAGCCAAGGGGGGGGACTAAGGTCCTACGAGCAGTACTTC
- many TRBJ2-3 TRBV12-3/TRBV12-4 CASSLYGGGTDTQYF TGTGCCAGCAGTTTATACGGGGGAGGCACAGATACGCAGTATTTT
- few TRBJ1-1 TRBV5-1 CASSPGATNTEAFF TGCGCCAGCAGTCCGGGGGCGACGAACACTGAAGCTTTCTTT
TRBD2 many TRBJ2-7 TRBV7-6 CASSPSLRTSDYEQYF TGTGCCAGCAGCCCCTCTCTTAGGACTAGCGATTACGAGCAGTACTTC
- few TRBJ1-2 TRBV15 CATSRDQGSLHYGYTF TGTGCCACCAGCAGGGATCAGGGTTCGCTTCACTATGGCTACACCTTC
- - TRBJ2-3 TRBV27 CASSFLVTGLTVNTQYF TGTGCCAGCAGTTTTTTGGTGACAGGCCTCACTGTTAATACGCAGTATTTT
- - TRBJ2-7 TRBV6-6 CASSSPTLSSYEQYF TGTGCCAGCAGTTCCCCCACGCTAAGCTCCTACGAGCAGTACTTC
TRBD1 many TRBJ2-1 TRBV6-2/TRBV6-3 CASSYIGTGGNEQFF TGTGCCAGCAGTTACATTGGGACAGGGGGCAATGAGCAGTTCTTC
- many TRBJ2-2 TRBV7-8 CASSPRNTGNTGELFF TGTGCCAGCAGCCCTCGGAATACAGGGAACACCGGGGAGCTGTTTTTT
- - TRBJ2-5 TRBV19 CASSISPRETQYF TGTGCCAGTAGTATCAGCCCCCGGGAGACCCAGTACTTC
TRBD2 once TRBJ2-7 TRBV6-5 CASREGLAAPYEQYF TGTGCCAGCAGGGAGGGACTAGCGGCACCCTACGAGCAGTACTTC
- - TRBJ2-7 TRBV5-1 CASSLRHLSSYEQYF TGCGCCAGCAGCTTGCGTCACTTGAGCTCCTACGAGCAGTACTTC
TRBD1 few TRBJ1-2 TRBV6-4 CASSDSVDRVDGYTF TGTGCCAGCAGTGACTCGGTGGACAGGGTGGATGGCTACACCTTC
- - TRBJ1-5 TRBV15 CATSRDRGGAGQPQHF TGTGCCACCAGCAGAGATCGGGGGGGGGCGGGTCAGCCCCAGCATTTT
TRBD2 once TRBJ2-3 TRBV4-2 CASSQDPGLAGLTDTQYF TGTGCCAGCAGCCAAGACCCGGGACTAGCGGGGCTCACAGATACGCAGTATTTT
- - TRBJ1-6 TRBV7-2 CATRLGRDRGSPLHF TGTGCCACCCGACTCGGGCGGGACCGGGGTTCACCCCTCCACTTT
- - TRBJ2-1 TRBV5-6 CASSLASLSLYNEQFF TGTGCCAGCAGCTTGGCGTCACTTAGCCTATACAATGAGCAGTTCTTC
- many TRBJ1-5 TRBV7-2 CASSFYRGNQPQHF TGTGCCAGCAGCTTCTACAGGGGCAATCAGCCCCAGCATTTT
TRBD2 once TRBJ2-3 TRBV20-1 CSARLAGGPDTQYF TGCAGTGCTAGACTAGCGGGGGGGCCTGATACGCAGTATTTT
- few TRBJ2-1 TRBV29-1 CSVGGGRGVLDEQFF TGCAGCGTTGGAGGAGGGAGGGGGGTCTTAGATGAGCAGTTCTTC
- many TRBJ2-2 TRBV7-2 CASSLGWGAGPRELFF TGTGCCAGCAGCTTAGGTTGGGGGGCAGGACCCCGGGAGCTGTTTTTT
- few TRBJ2-4 TRBV6-2/TRBV6-3 CASSFGKEVAKNIQYF TGTGCCAGCAGTTTTGGCAAGGAAGTAGCCAAAAACATTCAGTACTTC
TRBD2 - TRBJ2-5 TRBV12-3/TRBV12-4 CASRPLGRGVGTQYF TGTGCCAGCAGACCCTTGGGTCGGGGGGTAGGGACCCAGTACTTC
TRBD1 - TRBJ2-7 TRBV19 CASSSGTGVDEQYF TGTGCCAGTAGTTCCGGGACAGGGGTGGACGAGCAGTACTTC
- - TRBJ2-2 TRBV5-4 CASSFRGGANTGELFF TGTGCCAGCAGCTTTCGGGGCGGGGCGAACACCGGGGAGCTGTTTTTT
TRBD1 - TRBJ1-2 TRBV28 CASSRDRGAYGYTF TGTGCCAGCAGCCGGGACAGGGGCGCCTATGGCTACACCTTC
TRBD1 - TRBJ1-1 TRBV18 CASSPGTDATEAFF TGTGCCAGCTCACCAGGGACAGACGCCACTGAAGCTTTCTTT
- many TRBJ2-3 TRBV25-1 CASSIGVSMGPDTQYF TGTGCCAGCAGCATCGGAGTGAGTATGGGGCCAGATACGCAGTATTTT
TRBD1 - TRBJ1-4 TRBV6-1 CASRDRGFNEKLFF TGTGCCAGCAGGGACAGGGGGTTTAATGAAAAACTGTTTTTT
TRBD2 - TRBJ2-4 TRBV7-9 CASSPRLAGAKNIQYF TGTGCCAGCAGCCCGCGACTAGCGGGAGCCAAAAACATTCAGTACTTC
- - TRBJ1-1 TRBV6-2/TRBV6-3 CASSRFPINGGVNTEAFF TGTGCCAGCAGTCGCTTCCCCATTAACGGGGGTGTGAACACTGAAGCTTTCTTT